Sequencing of this T cell receptor (beta chain) was carried out in a study of blood T cells in healthy people across ages. Study findings and constraints: Naive T cell percentage and TCR beta diversity correlated strongly. Diversity figures based on one million T cells were deemed too low. Diversity was higher, and naive CD4+ cells more numerous, in long-lived donors than in aged donors.

Every donor provided 7.5 to 10 milliliters of peripheral blood. Combining a sample-barcoded 5' primer with a J-beta primer mix, a second PCR ran for about 6 to 12 cycles. TCRdb passed the 5' RACE reads through MiXCR, listing each CDR3 protein once. The sample consists of about a million distinct CDR3 sequences, roughly 50% of them appearing once. Looked up from germline, CDR1 is MNHEY and CDR2 is SVGEGT. Trimming left V 7 bases short and J 2 bases short, with 14 bases between. The CDR3 length is 14 residues. As for this clonotype: The antigen is undetermined.

Sequenced material: blood. The TCR comes from a man younger than 45 in good health. J is TRBJ1-2 and V is TRBV6-2 or TRBV6-3; D possibly corresponds to TRBD1 (5 bases). CDR3 amino acids: CASTGAGKNYGYTF. The CDR3 DNA reads as TGTGCCAGCACCGGGGCAGGGAAAAACTATGGCTACACCTTC.